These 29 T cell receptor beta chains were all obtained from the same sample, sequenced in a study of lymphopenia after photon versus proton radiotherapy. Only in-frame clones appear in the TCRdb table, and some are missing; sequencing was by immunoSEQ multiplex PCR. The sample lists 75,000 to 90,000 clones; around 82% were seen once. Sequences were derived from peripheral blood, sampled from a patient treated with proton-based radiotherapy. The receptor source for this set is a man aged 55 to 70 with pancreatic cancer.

The CDR3 is CASGSYSGSTGELFF. The CDR3, as DNA: TGTGCCAGCGGGAGCTATTCGGGATCTACCGGGGAGCTGTTTTTT. The J gene is TRBJ2-2, the V gene TRBV6-1; D perhaps matches TRBD2 (5 bases). There are 15 residues in the CDR3. The germline CDR1 and CDR2 sequences are MNHNS and SASEGT. V shed 8 bases and J shed 5 bases, with 18 bases lying between them.

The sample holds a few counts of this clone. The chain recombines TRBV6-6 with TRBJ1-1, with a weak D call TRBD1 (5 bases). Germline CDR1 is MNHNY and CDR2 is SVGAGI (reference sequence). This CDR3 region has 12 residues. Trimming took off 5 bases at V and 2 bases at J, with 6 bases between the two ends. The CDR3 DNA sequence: TGTGCCAGCAGTCGGACAAACACTGAAGCTTTCTTT. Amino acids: CASSRTNTEAFF.

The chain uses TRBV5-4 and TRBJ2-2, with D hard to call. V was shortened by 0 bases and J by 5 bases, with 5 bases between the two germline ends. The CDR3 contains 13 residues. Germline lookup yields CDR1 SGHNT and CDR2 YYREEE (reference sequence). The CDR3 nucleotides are TGTGCCAGCAGCTTGGCCGGAACCGGGGAGCTGTTTTTT. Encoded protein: CASSLAGTGELFF. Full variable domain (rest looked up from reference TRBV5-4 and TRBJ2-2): ETGVTQSPTHLIKTRGQQVTLRCSSQSGHNTVSWYQQALGQGPQFIFQYYREEENGRGNFPPRFSGLQFPNYSSELNVNALELDDSALYLCASSLAGTGELFFGEGSRLTVL.

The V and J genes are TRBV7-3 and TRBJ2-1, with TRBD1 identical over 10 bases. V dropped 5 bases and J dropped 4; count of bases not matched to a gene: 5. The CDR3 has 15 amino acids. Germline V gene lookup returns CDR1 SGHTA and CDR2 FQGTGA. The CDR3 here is CASSLGQGGYNEQFF. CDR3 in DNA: TGTGCCAGCAGCCTCGGACAGGGGGGTTACAATGAGCAGTTCTTC.

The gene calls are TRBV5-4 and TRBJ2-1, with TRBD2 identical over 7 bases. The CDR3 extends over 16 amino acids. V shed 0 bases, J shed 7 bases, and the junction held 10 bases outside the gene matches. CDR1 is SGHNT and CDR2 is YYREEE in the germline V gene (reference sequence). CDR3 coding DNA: TGTGCCAGCAGCTTGGACCCTAGCGGACGATTAAATGAGCAGTTCTTC. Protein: CASSLDPSGRLNEQFF.

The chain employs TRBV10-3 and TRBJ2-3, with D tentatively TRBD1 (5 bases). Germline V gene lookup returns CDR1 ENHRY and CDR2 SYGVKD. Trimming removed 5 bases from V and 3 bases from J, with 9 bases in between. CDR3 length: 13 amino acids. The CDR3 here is CAISSRETDTQYF. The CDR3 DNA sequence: TGTGCCATCAGTTCCAGGGAAACAGATACGCAGTATTTT.

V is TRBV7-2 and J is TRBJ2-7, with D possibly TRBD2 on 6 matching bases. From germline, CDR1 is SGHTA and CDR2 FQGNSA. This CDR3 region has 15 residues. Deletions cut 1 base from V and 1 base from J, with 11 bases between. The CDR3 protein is CASSLGGLKSYEQYF. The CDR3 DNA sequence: TGTGCCAGCAGCTTAGGGGGACTCAAGTCCTACGAGCAGTACTTC.

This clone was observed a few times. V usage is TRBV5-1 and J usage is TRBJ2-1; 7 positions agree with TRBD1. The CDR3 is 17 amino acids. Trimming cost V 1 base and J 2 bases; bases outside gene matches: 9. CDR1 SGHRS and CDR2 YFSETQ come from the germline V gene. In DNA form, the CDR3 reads TGCGCCAGCAGCTTGTTTCAGGGGGTAAATACCTACAATGAGCAGTTCTTC. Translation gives CASSLFQGVNTYNEQFF.

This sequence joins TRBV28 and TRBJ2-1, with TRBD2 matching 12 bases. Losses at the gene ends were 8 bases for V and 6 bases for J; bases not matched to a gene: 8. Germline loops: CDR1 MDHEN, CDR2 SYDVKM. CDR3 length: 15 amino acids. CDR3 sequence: CASPPASGRANEQFF. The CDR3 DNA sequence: TGTGCCAGCCCCCCGGCTAGCGGGAGGGCCAATGAGCAGTTCTTC.

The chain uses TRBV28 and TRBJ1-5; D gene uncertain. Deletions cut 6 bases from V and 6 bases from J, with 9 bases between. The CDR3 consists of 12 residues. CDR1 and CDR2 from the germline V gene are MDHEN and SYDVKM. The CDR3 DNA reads TGTGCCAGCAGCCCACGGGGTCAGCCCCAGCATTTT. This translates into CASSPRGQPQHF.

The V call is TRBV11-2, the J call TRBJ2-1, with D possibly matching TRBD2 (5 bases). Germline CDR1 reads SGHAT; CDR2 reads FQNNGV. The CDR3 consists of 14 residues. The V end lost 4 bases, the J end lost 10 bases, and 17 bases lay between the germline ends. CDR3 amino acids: CASSSRTGRGEQFF. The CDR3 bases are TGTGCCAGCAGCTCCCGGACTGGGAGAGGAGAGCAGTTCTTC. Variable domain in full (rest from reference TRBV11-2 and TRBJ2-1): EAGVAQSPRYKIIEKRQSVAFWCNPISGHATLYWYQQILGQGPKLLIQFQNNGVVDDSQLPKDRFSAERLKGVDSTLKIQPAKLEDSAVYLCASSSRTGRGEQFFGPGTRLTVL.

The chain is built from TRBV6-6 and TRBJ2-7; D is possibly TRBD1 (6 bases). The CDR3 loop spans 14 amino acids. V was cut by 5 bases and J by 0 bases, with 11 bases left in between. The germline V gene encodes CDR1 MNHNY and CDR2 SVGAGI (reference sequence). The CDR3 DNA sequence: TGTGCCAGCAGTAGACAGGTCAACTCCTACGAGCAGTACTTC. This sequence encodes CASSRQVNSYEQYF.

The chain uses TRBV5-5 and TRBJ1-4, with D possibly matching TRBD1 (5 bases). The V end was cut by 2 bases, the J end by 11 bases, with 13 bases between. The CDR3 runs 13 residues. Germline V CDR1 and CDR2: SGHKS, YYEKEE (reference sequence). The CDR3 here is CASSFGATNKLFF. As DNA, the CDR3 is TGTGCCAGCAGCTTTGGGGCCACGAACAAACTGTTTTTT.

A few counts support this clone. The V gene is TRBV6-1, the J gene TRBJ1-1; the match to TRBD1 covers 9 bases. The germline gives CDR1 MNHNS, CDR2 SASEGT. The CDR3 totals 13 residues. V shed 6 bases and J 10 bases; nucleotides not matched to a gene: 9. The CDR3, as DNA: TGTGCCAGCAGCGGGGTACAGGGGGCGATAGCTTTCTTT. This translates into CASSGVQGAIAFF.

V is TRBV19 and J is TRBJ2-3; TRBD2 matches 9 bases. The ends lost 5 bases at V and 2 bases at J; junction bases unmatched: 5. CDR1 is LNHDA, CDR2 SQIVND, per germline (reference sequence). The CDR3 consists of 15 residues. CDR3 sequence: CASSPQRGDTDTQYF. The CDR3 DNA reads TGTGCCAGTAGTCCCCAGCGGGGGGACACAGATACGCAGTATTTT.

Here the CDR3 DNA reads TGTGCCAGCAGCTTTCTCGGCGTCGTGCAAGAGACCCAGTACTTC. Translation: CASSFLGVVQETQYF. The J gene is TRBJ2-5, the V gene TRBV7-8; D remains unclear. The germline V and J ends were trimmed by 3 bases and 2 bases, with 13 bases remaining between them. The CDR3 loop spans 15 amino acids. CDR1 and CDR2 from the germline V gene are SGHVS and FQNEAQ.

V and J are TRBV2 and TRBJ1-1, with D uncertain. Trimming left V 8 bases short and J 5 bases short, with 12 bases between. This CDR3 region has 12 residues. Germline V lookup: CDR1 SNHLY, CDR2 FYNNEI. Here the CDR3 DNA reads TGTGCCAGCGGGCTTTCTGGGACTGAAGCTTTCTTT. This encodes CASGLSGTEAFF.

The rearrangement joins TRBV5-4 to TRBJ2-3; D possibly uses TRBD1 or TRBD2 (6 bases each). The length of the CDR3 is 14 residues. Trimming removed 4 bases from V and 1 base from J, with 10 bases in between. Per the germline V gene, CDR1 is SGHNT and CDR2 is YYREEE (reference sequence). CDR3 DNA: TGTGCCAGCAGCACGAGGGGGGGCACAGATACGCAGTATTTT. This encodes CASSTRGGTDTQYF.

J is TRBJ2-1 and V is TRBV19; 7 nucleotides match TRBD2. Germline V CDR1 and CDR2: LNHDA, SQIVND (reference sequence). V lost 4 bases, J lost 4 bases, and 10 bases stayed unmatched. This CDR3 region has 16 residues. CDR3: CASSKEAGVKYNEQFF. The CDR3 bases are TGTGCCAGTAGTAAAGAGGCGGGAGTTAAGTACAATGAGCAGTTCTTC.

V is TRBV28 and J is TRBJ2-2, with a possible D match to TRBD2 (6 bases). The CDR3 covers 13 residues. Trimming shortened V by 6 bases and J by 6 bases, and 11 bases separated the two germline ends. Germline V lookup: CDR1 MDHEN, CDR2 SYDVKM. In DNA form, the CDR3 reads TGTGCCAGCAGCGGGAGAAGGTCCGGGGAGCTGTTTTTT. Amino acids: CASSGRRSGELFF.

The CDR3 spells CARRRPGRWSYEQYF. For the CDR3, the DNA is TGTGCCAGAAGGCGGCCGGGACGTTGGTCCTACGAGCAGTACTTC. The V call is TRBV5-3, the J call TRBJ2-7; either TRBD1 or TRBD2 may supply D (5 bases each). TRBV5-3 counts as an open reading frame of uncertain function. This CDR3 is built from 15 residues. Deletions cut 5 bases from V and 1 base from J, with 16 bases between.

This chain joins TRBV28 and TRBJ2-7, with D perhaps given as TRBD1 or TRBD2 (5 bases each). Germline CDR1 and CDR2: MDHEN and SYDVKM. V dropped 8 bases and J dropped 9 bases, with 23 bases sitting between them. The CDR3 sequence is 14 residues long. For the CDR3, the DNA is TGTGCCAGCTCGTCCGGGACCCCCCCGAAGGTGCAGTACTTC. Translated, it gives CASSSGTPPKVQYF.

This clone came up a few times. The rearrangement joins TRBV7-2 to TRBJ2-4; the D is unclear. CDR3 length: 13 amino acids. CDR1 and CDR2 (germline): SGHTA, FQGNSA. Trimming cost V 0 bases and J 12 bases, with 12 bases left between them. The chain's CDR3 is CASSLAPLHGQYF. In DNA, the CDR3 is TGTGCCAGCAGCTTAGCGCCGCTGCATGGTCAGTACTTC.

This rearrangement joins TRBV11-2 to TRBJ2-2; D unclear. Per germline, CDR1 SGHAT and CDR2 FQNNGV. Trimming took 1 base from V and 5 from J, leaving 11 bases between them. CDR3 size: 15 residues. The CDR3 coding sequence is TGTGCCAGCAGCTTAGTTTCACCGACGACCGGGGAGCTGTTTTTT. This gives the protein CASSLVSPTTGELFF.

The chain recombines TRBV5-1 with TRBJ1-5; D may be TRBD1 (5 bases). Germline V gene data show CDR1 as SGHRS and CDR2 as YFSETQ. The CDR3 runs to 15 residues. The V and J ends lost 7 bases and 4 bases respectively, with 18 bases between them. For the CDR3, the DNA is TGCGCCAGCGCTTGGGCGGAGGGACCTAATCAGCCCCAGCATTTT. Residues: CASAWAEGPNQPQHF.

The CDR3 loop is CASSPAQRTGELFF. The CDR3 DNA sequence: TGTGCCAGCTCACCCGCCCAGCGGACCGGGGAGCTGTTTTTT. The chain joins TRBV18 to TRBJ2-2, with a possible D match to TRBD2 (5 bases). This CDR3 comprises 14 residues. Germline loops: CDR1 KGHSH, CDR2 LQKENI. V lost 3 bases, J lost 5 bases, and 10 bases lay in between.

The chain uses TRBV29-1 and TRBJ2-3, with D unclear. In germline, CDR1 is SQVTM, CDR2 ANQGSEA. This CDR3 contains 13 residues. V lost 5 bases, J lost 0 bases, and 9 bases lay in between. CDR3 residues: CSVSGSSTDTQYF. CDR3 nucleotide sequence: TGCAGCGTTTCCGGGTCTAGCACAGATACGCAGTATTTT.

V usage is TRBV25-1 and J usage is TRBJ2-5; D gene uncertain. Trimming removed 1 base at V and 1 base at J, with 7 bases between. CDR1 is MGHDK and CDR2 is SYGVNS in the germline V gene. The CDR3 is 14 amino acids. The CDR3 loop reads CASSELRSQETQYF. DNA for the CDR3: TGTGCCAGCAGTGAATTAAGGAGCCAAGAGACCCAGTACTTC.

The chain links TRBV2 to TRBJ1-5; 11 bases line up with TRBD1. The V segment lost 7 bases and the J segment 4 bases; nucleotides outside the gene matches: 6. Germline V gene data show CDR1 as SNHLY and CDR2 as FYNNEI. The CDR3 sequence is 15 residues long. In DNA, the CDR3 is TGTGCCAGCACCGGACAGGGGGCAGTAAATCAGCCCCAGCATTTT. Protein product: CASTGQGAVNQPQHF.